The 9 T cell receptor beta chains given below trace back to one sample, sequenced in a study of PD-1 blockade in classical Hodgkin lymphoma. Each and every patient relapsed after autologous stem cell transplantation, and patients got differing brentuximab vedotin exposure. Assay used: immunoSEQ multiplex PCR; TCRdb lists only in-frame clones, some missing. The repertoire holds about 20,000 clones, with nearly 75% as singletons. The source was peripheral blood mononuclear cells (PBMCs), collected before the second cycle of nivolumab. The receptors originated from a human donor with classical Hodgkin lymphoma.

The rearrangement joins TRBV30 to TRBJ1-1; D ambiguous. The CDR3 loop spans 11 amino acids. V gave up 5 bases and J gave up 2 bases, with 6 bases separating them. The germline gives CDR1 GTSNPN, CDR2 SVGIG (reference sequence). CDR3 amino acids: CAWEKNTEAFF. CDR3 nucleotides: TGTGCCTGGGAAAAAAACACTGAAGCTTTCTTT.

CDR3 sequence: CASSYLAGRTGELFF. The CDR3 coding sequence is TGTGCCAGCAGTTACCTAGCGGGACGGACCGGGGAGCTGTTTTTT. The chain couples TRBV6-5 to TRBJ2-2; TRBD2 matches 9 bases. V trimming: 2 bases; J trimming: 5 bases; junction bases outside the gene matches: 3. CDR1 is MNHEY and CDR2 is SVGAGI in the germline V gene. The CDR3 spans 15 residues.

The chain has TRBV19 and TRBJ2-3; TRBD2 might be the D (6 bases). CDR3 length equals 17 residues. Trimming left V 4 bases short and J 0 bases short, with 17 bases between. Germline V gene sequence: CDR1 LNHDA, CDR2 SQIVND (reference sequence). In nucleotides, the CDR3 is TGTGCCAGTAGTAGTGGACGCGGGACGAGAAGCACAGATACGCAGTATTTT. It specifies CASSSGRGTRSTDTQYF.

The rearrangement uses TRBV6-1 and TRBJ1-2; D not resolved. The CDR3 extends over 14 amino acids. Germline values: CDR1 MNHNS, CDR2 SASEGT. With 4 bases removed from V and 4 bases from J, the gap between germline ends came to 13 bases. This CDR3 is CASSGARRSYGYTF. The CDR3 bases are TGTGCCAGCAGTGGAGCGAGAAGGAGCTATGGCTACACCTTC.

The chain employs TRBV15 and TRBJ2-1, with TRBD2 matching over 9 bases. Germline loops: CDR1 LNHNV, CDR2 YYDKDF (reference sequence). V was clipped by 4 bases and J by 8 bases; unmatched bases: 9. The CDR3 covers 15 residues. The CDR3 reads CATSTGGGGIDEQFF. In DNA form, the CDR3 reads TGTGCCACCAGCACGGGCGGGGGGGGAATCGATGAGCAGTTCTTC.

The chain links TRBV18 to TRBJ2-3, with D perhaps TRBD2 (5 bases). CDR3 length equals 15 residues. Germline CDR1 reads KGHSH; CDR2 reads LQKENI. V was clipped by 0 bases and J by 3 bases, with 10 bases between them. The CDR3 sequence: CASSPPGVFTDTQYF. CDR3 nucleotides: TGTGCCAGCTCACCACCCGGGGTATTTACAGATACGCAGTATTTT.

CDR3 region: CAPGDGEETQYF. The CDR3 DNA reads as TGTGCCCCAGGCGATGGAGAAGAGACCCAGTACTTC. V gene TRBV6-4 combines with J gene TRBJ2-5, with D unclear. The germline V and J ends were trimmed by 11 bases and 3 bases, with 13 bases remaining between them. The CDR3 runs 12 residues. Germline V gene data show CDR1 as MRHNA and CDR2 as SNTAGT.

In its sample, this clone was seen once. V usage is TRBV6-5 and J usage is TRBJ1-5; D is unresolved. V dropped 6 bases and J dropped 6 bases, with 9 bases sitting between them. Germline CDR1 and CDR2: MNHEY and SVGAGI. CDR3 length: 12 amino acids. This CDR3 is CASSAALQPQHF. CDR3 nucleotide sequence: TGTGCCAGCAGCGCAGCCCTTCAGCCCCAGCATTTT.

With regard to this clone: A read error may be the cause here, since a much bigger clone is one base away. The V call is TRBV13, the J call TRBJ2-7, with 10 bases fitting TRBD2. The CDR3 runs to 15 residues. Germline values: CDR1 PRHDT, CDR2 FYEKMQ (reference sequence). For the CDR3, the DNA is TGTGCCAGCAGCCCCCCGGAGCGGGAGGGGAGCGAGCAGTGCTTC. Its translation is CASSPPEREGSEQCF.